The entry below gives a single T cell receptor (beta chain) sequence along with its context. The sample belongs to a study of blood T cell repertoires in COVID-19. Study overall: T cells, B-cell-depleted T cells, or PBMCs supplied cDNA or gDNA.

This CDR3 is 14 amino acids long. Germline CDR1 and CDR2: GTSNPN and SVGIG (reference sequence). Trimming took 2 bases from V and 2 from J; bases not matched to a gene: 3. Clones were read by immunoSEQ multiplex PCR, and TCRdb kept only the in-frame ones, dropping some. The sample yields tens of thousands of clones, roughly 77% seen once. V and J are TRBV30 and TRBJ1-3; 7 nucleotides agree with TRBD1. This clonotype was sampled from an elderly man with active or convalescent COVID-19. The sequencing sample was made of peripheral blood. CDR3 sequence: CAWSTGEAGNTIYF. The CDR3, as DNA: TGTGCCTGGAGTACAGGGGAGGCTGGAAACACCATATATTTT. Using reference TRBV30 and TRBJ1-3 for the parts outside the CDR3, the full variable domain is SQTIHQWPATLVQPVGSPLSLECTVEGTSNPNLYWYRQAAGRGLQLLFYSVGIGQISSEVPQNLSASRPQDRQFILSSKKLLLSDSGFYLCAWSTGEAGNTIYFGEGSWLTVV.